Each of the 21 T cell receptor beta chains below was sequenced from the same sample in a study of blood T cell repertoires in COVID-19. The method was immunoSEQ multiplex PCR; TCRdb's version includes in-frame clones alone and lacks a portion of them. Of under 350,000 clones listed, 83% are singletons. The sample was peripheral blood. The receptors originated from a woman aged 45-65 years who had recovered from COVID-19.

This sequence joins TRBV5-1 and TRBJ1-3, with D perhaps TRBD1 (5 bases). V was pared by 3 bases and J by 0 bases, with 10 bases between. This CDR3 has 15 residues. In germline, CDR1 is SGHRS, CDR2 YFSETQ. Here the CDR3 reads CASSSGRGSGNTIYF. CDR3 sequence (DNA): TGCGCCAGCAGCTCCGGGAGGGGCTCTGGAAACACCATATATTTT.

The table lists this clone with a few counts. J is TRBJ2-1 and V is TRBV18, with 8 nucleotides matching TRBD2. J lost 6 bases, V lost 3 bases, and 7 bases had no gene match. The CDR3 consists of 15 residues. Germline lookup yields CDR1 KGHSH and CDR2 LQKENI. The CDR3 reads CASSPPGLDGNEQFF. As DNA, the CDR3 is TGTGCCAGCTCACCCCCGGGACTAGATGGCAATGAGCAGTTCTTC.

The chain recombines TRBV29-1 with TRBJ1-3, with D tentatively TRBD1 (6 bases). The CDR3 has 14 amino acids. Trimming removed 5 bases at V and 2 bases at J, with 13 bases between. Germline CDR1 is SQVTM and CDR2 is ANQGSEA. CDR3 nucleotides: TGCAGCGTTTATAAACAGGGAGCTGGAAACACCATATATTTT. Its protein is CSVYKQGAGNTIYF.

This chain uses TRBV7-2 with TRBJ1-2, with TRBD1 identical over 9 bases. The CDR3 runs 14 residues. The germline CDR1 and CDR2 sequences are SGHTA and FQGNSA. V lost 5 bases to trimming and J lost 0 bases; unmatched junction nucleotides: 1. In nucleotides, the CDR3 is TGTGCCAGCAGCCGGGACAGGGCTAACTATGGCTACACCTTC. It translates to CASSRDRANYGYTF.

This clone was counted a few times. This chain joins TRBV25-1 and TRBJ1-1; weak D call: TRBD1 (5 bases). The CDR3 spans 13 residues. The V end was cut by 11 bases, the J end by 6 bases, with 19 bases between. The germline CDR1 and CDR2 sequences are MGHDK and SYGVNS. The CDR3 reads CAARKGPGPEAFF. CDR3 nucleotides: TGTGCCGCTCGAAAAGGACCAGGGCCTGAAGCTTTCTTT.

V usage is TRBV5-1 and J usage is TRBJ1-1; the match to TRBD1 covers 7 bases. Unmatched junction bases numbered 5, after V lost 4 bases and J lost 2 bases. The CDR3 is made up of 14 amino acids. The germline V gene encodes CDR1 SGHRS and CDR2 YFSETQ. The CDR3 sequence: CASSRGQLNTEAFF. The DNA of the CDR3 is TGCGCCAGCAGCAGGGGACAGCTTAACACTGAAGCTTTCTTT.

V and J are TRBV3-1 (or the pseudogene TRBV3-2) and TRBJ2-7, with a tentative D call TRBD1 (6 bases). Trimming left V 1 base short and J 4 bases short, with 8 bases between. Germline CDR1 LGHDT, CDR2 YNNKEL (reference sequence). The length of the CDR3 is 13 residues. This chain's CDR3 is CASSQARGYEQYF. In nucleotides, the CDR3 is TGTGCCAGCAGCCAAGCCAGGGGTTACGAGCAGTACTTC.

This rearrangement joins TRBV6-6 to TRBJ2-5; D possibly corresponds to TRBD1 (6 bases). Germline CDR1 reads MNHNY; CDR2 reads SVGAGI (reference sequence). Trimming left V 6 bases short and J 3 bases short, with 14 bases between. This CDR3 spans 14 amino acids. The CDR3 DNA is TGTGCCAGCAGCCTTGGGACATCAAAAGAGACCCAGTACTTC. This codes for CASSLGTSKETQYF.

Ten or more counts support this clone. The CDR3 protein is CASSTTGTGSLFHEQYF. The CDR3, as DNA: TGTGCCAGCAGCACCACCGGGACAGGGAGTTTGTTCCACGAGCAGTACTTC. The chain employs TRBV7-9 and TRBJ2-7; 9 nucleotides agree with TRBD1. The CDR3 has 17 residues. Unmatched junction bases numbered 16, after V lost 5 bases and J lost 5 bases. CDR1 and CDR2 from the germline V gene are SEHNR and FQNEAQ (reference sequence).

The CDR3 protein is CASYTLGRGEQYF. CDR3 nucleotide sequence: TGTGCCAGCTATACACTCGGACGGGGCGAGCAGTACTTC. The chain uses TRBV28 and TRBJ2-7; perhaps TRBD2 as D (5 bases). Germline values: CDR1 MDHEN, CDR2 SYDVKM. The CDR3 spans 13 residues. Trimming pared 8 bases from V and 6 bases from J, leaving 17 bases between.

This clone was seen a handful of times. This rearrangement joins TRBV7-3 to TRBJ1-3; tentatively, D is TRBD1 (5 bases). The length of the CDR3 is 13 residues. V was trimmed by 5 bases and J by 8 bases, leaving 13 bases between them. Germline V CDR1 and CDR2: SGHTA, FQGTGA. The CDR3 sequence: CASSPGGGDTIYF. In nucleotides, the CDR3 is TGTGCCAGCAGCCCCGGCGGGGGAGACACCATATATTTT. Variable domain in full (rest from reference TRBV7-3 and TRBJ1-3): GAGVSQTPSNKVTEKGKYVELRCDPISGHTALYWYRQSLGQGPEFLIYFQGTGAADDSGLPNDRFFAVRPEGSVSTLKIQRTERGDSAVYLCASSPGGGDTIYFGEGSWLTVV.

V and J are TRBV7-8 and TRBJ2-7; TRBD2 matches 9 bases. Trimming at V came to 5 bases and at J to 1 base, leaving 9 bases not matched to a gene. Germline assignment: CDR1 SGHVS and CDR2 FQNEAQ. The CDR3 runs to 16 residues. Here the CDR3 reads CASSGPGSGGSYEQYF. CDR3 coding DNA: TGTGCCAGCAGCGGACCCGGGAGCGGGGGGTCCTACGAGCAGTACTTC. The complete variable domain, with remaining parts taken from reference TRBV7-8 and TRBJ2-7, reads GAGVSQSPRYKVAKRGQDVALRCDPISGHVSLFWYQQALGQGPEFLTYFQNEAQLDKSGLPSDRFFAERPEGSVSTLKIQRTQQEDSAVYLCASSGPGSGGSYEQYFGPGTRLTVT.

The chain has TRBV5-1 and TRBJ2-3; possibly TRBD2 for D (5 bases). CDR3 length: 15 amino acids. Germline CDR1 reads SGHRS; CDR2 reads YFSETQ. Trimming cost V 5 bases and J 1 base, with 14 bases left between them. The CDR3 nucleotides are TGCGCCAGCAGGCAGCCGGGAATTGGCACAGATACGCAGTATTTT. Translating it yields CASRQPGIGTDTQYF.

A word on this clone: Other DNA sequences in the same sample also yield this CDR3. The chain is built from TRBV29-1 and TRBJ2-1; a possible D gene is TRBD1 (6 bases). The V and J ends lost 8 bases and 3 bases respectively, with 14 bases between them. The CDR3 length is 13 residues. Germline lookup yields CDR1 SQVTM and CDR2 ANQGSEA. The CDR3 sequence: CSSRRTDYNEQFF. Here the CDR3 DNA reads TGCAGCTCCCGACGGACAGACTACAATGAGCAGTTCTTC.

This clone was detected once. The chain couples TRBV19 to TRBJ2-7, with a possible D match to TRBD1 (5 bases). CDR1 and CDR2 from the germline V gene are LNHDA and SQIVND (reference sequence). CDR3 length equals 15 residues. Trimming cost V 3 bases and J 0 bases, with 12 bases left between them. In nucleotides, the CDR3 is TGTGCCAGTAGTATTCAGGCAGGGAACTCCTACGAGCAGTACTTC. As protein: CASSIQAGNSYEQYF. The entire variable domain, with the rest obtained from reference TRBV19 and TRBJ2-7, is as follows: DGGITQSPKYLFRKEGQNVTLSCEQNLNHDAMYWYRQDPGQGLRLIYYSQIVNDFQKGDIAEGYSVSREKKESFPLTVTSAQKNPTAFYLCASSIQAGNSYEQYFGPGTRLTVT.

In DNA form, the CDR3 reads TGTGCCAGCAGTGAAGGGAGACAGGGGAACACTGAAGCTTTCTTT. Its protein product is CASSEGRQGNTEAFF. The chain joins TRBV2 to TRBJ1-1; TRBD1 matches 7 bases. The CDR3 is 15 amino acids. Germline-derived CDR1 and CDR2 are SNHLY and FYNNEI. J gave up 1 base and V 1 base, and 3 bases lay outside the gene matches.

Regarding this clone: The sample has other DNA sequences that encode this CDR3 too. The chain uses TRBV9 and TRBJ2-6; D remains unclear. V gave up 3 bases and J gave up 0 bases, with 4 bases separating them. Germline lookup yields CDR1 SGDLS and CDR2 YYNGEE. This CDR3 spans 14 amino acids. Here the CDR3 reads CASSASSGANVLTF. In DNA form, the CDR3 reads TGTGCCAGCAGCGCCAGCTCTGGGGCCAACGTCCTGACTTTC.

This clone was found once. The chain joins TRBV4-2 to TRBJ2-1, with TRBD2 matching 8 bases. Unmatched junction bases numbered 10, after V lost 5 bases and J lost 10 bases. This CDR3 is 14 amino acids long. CDR1 and CDR2 from the germline V gene are LGHNA and YNFKEQ. CDR3 in DNA: TGTGCCAGCAGCGAAGGGGAGCGGGGGCCCGAGCAGTTCTTC. This codes for CASSEGERGPEQFF.

The chain carries TRBV28 and TRBJ1-4, with D perhaps TRBD1 (6 bases). Germline V gene data show CDR1 as MDHEN and CDR2 as SYDVKM. V was pared by 3 bases and J by 0 bases, with 14 bases between. The length of the CDR3 is 17 residues. The CDR3 region is CASSLARGGATNEKLFF. The CDR3 region has the DNA TGTGCCAGCAGTTTGGCTAGGGGGGGAGCAACTAATGAAAAACTGTTTTTT.

The genes are TRBV19 and TRBJ2-7, with D uncertain. This CDR3 is 18 amino acids long. Trimming left V 8 bases short and J 1 base short, with 27 bases between. CDR1 is LNHDA, CDR2 SQIVND, per germline (reference sequence). In DNA, the CDR3 is TGTGCCAGTCCATATACCCATTCTGAGGCAGCTTCATCCTACGAGCAGTACTTC. Its protein product is CASPYTHSEAASSYEQYF.

CDR3 in amino acids: CASSLAENTEAFF. The CDR3 DNA reads as TGCGCCAGCAGCTTGGCAGAGAACACTGAAGCTTTCTTT. V is TRBV5-1 and J is TRBJ1-1; no clear D gene. With 0 bases removed from V and 1 base from J, the gap between germline ends came to 4 bases. The CDR3 has 13 residues. Germline values: CDR1 SGHRS, CDR2 YFSETQ.